One and the same sample provided the 23 T cell receptor beta chains below, sequenced in a study of T-cell reconstitution after alpha-beta-depleted transplantation in children. Unique molecular identifiers were built into the TCRbeta library. In TCRdb, the PCR reads were re-called with MiXCR into one record per CDR3 protein. This sample has 900,000 or so distinct CDR3 sequences, with less than 20% found just once. The material was PBMCs, mostly from graft donor cells, obtained 360 days after TCRalphabeta/CD19-depleted stem cell transplant. These TCRs come from a male patient younger than 18 who had a stem cell transplant for acute lymphoblastic leukemia, so the T cells may come from the graft donor.

The sample holds a few counts of this clonotype. One junction end does not reproduce the germline sequence, and a read error may be involved. The chain combines TRBV7-3 with TRBJ2-3, with 11 bases aligning to TRBD2. The CDR3 has 16 amino acids. The germline V gene has CDR1 SGHTA and CDR2 FQGTGA. CDR3 sequence (DNA): TGTGCCAGCAGCGTAACCGGGACTAGCGGTACAGATACGCAGTATTTT. It specifies CASSVTGTSGTDTQYF.

This clonotype was counted between two and nine times. At one end the junction does not follow the germline gene, possibly because of a read error. The chain couples TRBV12-3 or TRBV12-4 to TRBJ2-5; 9 bases fit TRBD2. The CDR3 is 15 residues long. CDR3 DNA sequence: TGTGCCAGCAGTGTAGCGGGAGCGTCCCGGAAGACCCAGTACTTC. This translates into CASSVAGASRKTQYF.

This chain connects TRBV20-1 to TRBJ1-2, with D possibly being TRBD1 (6 bases). Trimming cost V 1 base and J 3 bases, with 15 bases left between them. Germline-derived CDR1 and CDR2 are DFQATT and SNEGSKA (reference sequence). The CDR3 runs to 15 residues. The CDR3 spells CSARVQGRSHYGYTF. The CDR3 DNA sequence: TGCAGTGCTAGAGTACAGGGCAGGTCCCACTATGGCTACACCTTC.

V usage is TRBV6-5 and J usage is TRBJ1-6, with 7 bases matching TRBD1. The CDR3 has 14 residues. V lost 4 bases, J lost 7 bases, and 4 bases stayed unmatched. Germline lookup yields CDR1 MNHEY and CDR2 SVGAGI. Written as DNA, the CDR3 is TGTGCCAGCAGTTCCCAGGGGGAGAATTCACCCCTCCACTTT. Residues: CASSSQGENSPLHF.

The chain employs TRBV5-1 and TRBJ2-3; 12 nucleotides match TRBD2. Trimming cost V 7 bases and J 5 bases; bases outside gene matches: 5. CDR1 is SGHRS, CDR2 YFSETQ, per germline. This CDR3 region has 14 residues. CDR3 loop: CASLAGGPGDTQYF. The CDR3 DNA reads as TGCGCCAGCCTAGCGGGAGGGCCGGGAGATACGCAGTATTTT.

The chain carries TRBV4-1 and TRBJ1-4, with a possible D match to TRBD1 (5 bases). V lost 3 bases to trimming and J lost 8 bases, with 22 bases between them. Germline V lookup: CDR1 MGHRA, CDR2 YSYEKL. This CDR3 contains 17 residues. This CDR3 is CASSHPIMGRQYEKLFF. The CDR3 DNA reads TGCGCCAGCAGCCATCCAATAATGGGACGACAGTACGAAAAACTGTTTTTT.

The genes are TRBV15 and TRBJ1-2, with TRBD1 matching 9 bases. The CDR3 length is 17 residues. The junction had 16 bases not matched to a gene; V was cut back by 5 bases and J by 6 bases. The germline V gene has CDR1 LNHNV and CDR2 YYDKDF (reference sequence). The CDR3 loop reads CATSDADRGPVVDGYTF. The CDR3 region has the DNA TGTGCCACCAGCGACGCGGACAGGGGCCCGGTAGTTGATGGCTACACCTTC.

The V and J genes are TRBV20-1 and TRBJ1-5; the match to TRBD1 covers 9 bases. This CDR3 region has 16 residues. Germline assignment: CDR1 DFQATT and CDR2 SNEGSKA (reference sequence). V lost 0 bases, J lost 2 bases, and 5 bases stayed unmatched. CDR3 sequence (DNA): TGCAGTGCTAGAGACCCGGGACAGGGAGGCAATCAGCCCCAGCATTTT. Residues: CSARDPGQGGNQPQHF.

At least ten counts were recorded for this clonotype. The CDR3 reads CSARVPGSSTDTQYF. For the CDR3, the DNA is TGCAGTGCTAGAGTTCCGGGAAGCAGCACAGATACGCAGTATTTT. J is TRBJ2-3 and V is TRBV20-1, with a tentative D call TRBD2 (5 bases). Trimming shortened V by 1 base and J by 0 bases, and 11 bases separated the two germline ends. The CDR3 contains 15 residues. Germline-derived CDR1 and CDR2 are DFQATT and SNEGSKA (reference sequence).

This sequence joins TRBV15 and TRBJ2-7; no definite D call. The CDR3 sequence is 15 residues long. Germline assignment: CDR1 LNHNV and CDR2 YYDKDF (reference sequence). V was clipped by 1 base and J by 3 bases, with 13 bases between them. The CDR3 sequence: CATSRVQAKDYEQYF. DNA for the CDR3: TGTGCCACCAGCAGAGTGCAGGCCAAGGACTACGAGCAGTACTTC.

The rearrangement joins TRBV27 to TRBJ2-3, with 14 nucleotides matching TRBD2. J gave up 0 bases and V 3 bases, and 11 bases lay outside the gene matches. This CDR3 is built from 20 residues. Germline CDR1 MNHEY, CDR2 SMNVEV (reference sequence). CDR3: CASSFRLAGGTRASTDTQYF. Written as DNA, the CDR3 is TGTGCCAGCAGTTTTAGACTAGCGGGAGGGACCAGAGCTAGCACAGATACGCAGTATTTT.

With respect to this clonotype: Since a much larger clone is just one base distant, this may be a read error. The chain employs TRBV7-2 and TRBJ2-3; D is undetermined. This CDR3 has 13 amino acids. The V end was cut by 3 bases, the J end by 1 base, with 5 bases between. Germline CDR1 is SGHTA and CDR2 is FQGNSA. CDR3 in amino acids: CASSFVGTDTQYF. The DNA for the CDR3 is TGTGCCAGCAGCTTTGTGGGCACAGATACGCAGTATTTT.

The chain links TRBV5-1 to TRBJ1-5; tentatively, D is TRBD1 (6 bases). CDR3 length equals 20 residues. V lost 4 bases to trimming and J lost 7 bases, with 33 bases between them. CDR1 and CDR2 from the germline V gene are SGHRS and YFSETQ. CDR3 coding DNA: TGCGCCAGCAGCCACCCCGAGAGGGAGGGACACCACCCCCGGGGGCAGCCCCAGCATTTT. This translates into CASSHPEREGHHPRGQPQHF.

The chain combines TRBV6-2 or TRBV6-3 with TRBJ2-7; D may be TRBD1 or TRBD2 (6 bases each). Trimming removed 2 bases at V and 0 bases at J, with 14 bases between. The CDR3 has 16 amino acids. Germline V gene sequence: CDR1 MNHEY, CDR2 SVGEGT. CDR3 in amino acids: CASSYRAGQLSYEQYF. The CDR3 nucleotides read TGTGCCAGCAGTTACCGGGCGGGACAACTCTCCTACGAGCAGTACTTC.

V gene TRBV7-3 combines with J gene TRBJ2-3; D ambiguous. The CDR3 is made up of 15 amino acids. V gave up 2 bases and J gave up 2 bases, with 11 bases separating them. The germline V gene encodes CDR1 SGHTA and CDR2 FQGTGA. Written as DNA, the CDR3 is TGTGCCAGCAGCTTATGGGCAACAGCCACAGATACGCAGTATTTT. The encoded protein is CASSLWATATDTQYF.

This clonotype was detected a few times. J is TRBJ1-5 and V is TRBV5-8, with D perhaps matching TRBD1 (5 bases). V lost 0 bases and J 3 bases, leaving 10 bases between the germline ends. Germline V lookup: CDR1 SGHTS, CDR2 YDEGEE. There are 15 residues in the CDR3. The CDR3 region is CASSLGRGVNQPQHF. In nucleotides, the CDR3 is TGTGCCAGCAGCTTGGGACGGGGGGTCAATCAGCCCCAGCATTTT.

The gene calls are TRBV18 and TRBJ1-1; D remains unclear. Trimming stripped 3 bases from V and 7 bases from J, with 12 bases between. CDR1 and CDR2 (germline): KGHSH, LQKENI. The CDR3 spans 13 residues. The CDR3 DNA reads as TGTGCCAGCTCACCGTGGGAAGTGGTTGAAGCTTTCTTT. Translation gives CASSPWEVVEAFF. Together with reference TRBV18 and TRBJ1-1, the CDR3 gives the full variable domain: NAGVMQNPRHLVRRRGQEARLRCSPMKGHSHVYWYRQLPEEGLKFMVYLQKENIIDESGMPKERFSAEFPKEGPSILRIQQVVRGDSAAYFCASSPWEVVEAFFGQGTRLTVV.

This clonotype was observed at least ten times. This chain uses TRBV5-1 with TRBJ2-7; D gene uncertain. The V end was cut by 4 bases, the J end by 1 base, with 18 bases between. The CDR3 sequence is 16 residues long. Looked up from germline, CDR1 is SGHRS and CDR2 is YFSETQ. This CDR3 is CASSRELGRLSYEQYF. The CDR3 bases are TGCGCCAGCAGCCGTGAGTTGGGCCGATTGTCCTACGAGCAGTACTTC.

This clonotype was seen ten or more times. The chain carries TRBV5-5 and TRBJ2-1; 7 nucleotides agree with TRBD2. The V and J ends lost 2 bases and 1 base, in that order; junction bases with no gene match: 3. Germline CDR1 reads SGHKS; CDR2 reads YYEKEE (reference sequence). This CDR3 is built from 15 residues. The CDR3 sequence: CASSFVAGSYNEQFF. Written as DNA, the CDR3 is TGTGCCAGCAGCTTCGTAGCGGGTTCCTACAATGAGCAGTTCTTC.

This clonotype has just a few counts. This rearrangement joins TRBV20-1 to TRBJ2-2, with TRBD2 identical over 7 bases. This CDR3 is 13 amino acids long. Germline CDR1 reads DFQATT; CDR2 reads SNEGSKA (reference sequence). The ends lost 2 bases at V and 6 bases at J; junction bases unmatched: 3. The CDR3 sequence is CSARTAGAGELFF. The CDR3 region has the DNA TGCAGTGCTAGAACGGCGGGAGCCGGGGAGCTGTTTTTT.

Only a few counts were recorded for this clonotype. CDR3: CASSSGDTYNEQFF. CDR3 bases: TGTGCCAGCAGTTCGGGGGACACTTACAATGAGCAGTTCTTC. The chain employs TRBV12-3 or TRBV12-4 and TRBJ2-1; the D call may be TRBD1 or TRBD2 (6 bases each). The CDR3 runs to 14 residues. V lost 4 bases, J lost 4 bases, and 11 bases lay in between.

This clonotype was seen only a few times. The chain combines TRBV5-1 with TRBJ2-1; 10 bases are a match to TRBD2. Trimming took 1 base from V and 8 from J; bases not matched to a gene: 12. The CDR3 runs to 17 residues. Germline loops: CDR1 SGHRS, CDR2 YFSETQ. CDR3 amino acids: CASSLYVGAGGLDEQFF. The CDR3 nucleotides are TGCGCCAGCAGCTTGTACGTGGGAGCGGGAGGGCTAGATGAGCAGTTCTTC. The full variable domain, in which reference TRBV5-1 and TRBJ2-1 provide the parts outside the CDR3, is KAGVTQTPRYLIKTRGQQVTLSCSPISGHRSVSWYQQTPGQGLQFLFEYFSETQRNKGNFPGRFSGRQFSNSRSEMNVSTLELGDSALYLCASSLYVGAGGLDEQFFGPGTRLTVL.

This clonotype showed up just a few times. A junction boundary mismatches the germline segment, possibly from a read error. The chain carries TRBV7-9 and TRBJ1-2, with D uncertain. This CDR3 contains 8 residues. Germline V gene data show CDR1 as SEHNR and CDR2 as FQNEAQ (reference sequence). CDR3 nucleotide sequence: TGTGCCAGCAGCCCGGATTCCTTC. It encodes CASSPDSF.